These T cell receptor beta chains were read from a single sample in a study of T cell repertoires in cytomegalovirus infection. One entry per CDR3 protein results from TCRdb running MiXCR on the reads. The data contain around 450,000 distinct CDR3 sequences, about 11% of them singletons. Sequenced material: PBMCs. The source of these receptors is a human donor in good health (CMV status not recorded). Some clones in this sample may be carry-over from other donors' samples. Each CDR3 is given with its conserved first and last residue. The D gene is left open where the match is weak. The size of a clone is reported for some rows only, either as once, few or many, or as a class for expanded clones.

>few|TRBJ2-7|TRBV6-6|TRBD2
CASSYKGRGGALREQYF
TGTGCCAGCAGTTACAAGGGGAGGGGCGGGGCCCTTCGGGAGCAGTACTTC
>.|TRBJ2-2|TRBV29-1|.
CSVLLIRTHTGELFF
TGCAGCGTTCTCCTTATAAGGACCCACACCGGGGAGCTGTTTTTT
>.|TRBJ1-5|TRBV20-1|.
CSARVGASNQPQHF
TGCAGTGCTAGAGTCGGTGCGAGCAATCAGCCCCAGCATTTT
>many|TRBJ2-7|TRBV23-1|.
CASSHGLLEQYF
TGCGCCAGCAGTCATGGGCTACTCGAGCAGTACTTC
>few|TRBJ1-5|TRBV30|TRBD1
CAWSVGTGDQPQHF
TGTGCCTGGAGTGTAGGGACAGGGGATCAGCCCCAGCATTTT
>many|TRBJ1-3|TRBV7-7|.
CASSLGPPAWGNTIYF
TGTGCCAGCAGCTTAGGACCGCCGGCGTGGGGAAACACCATATATTTT
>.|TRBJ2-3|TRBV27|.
CASTPGPSTDTQYF
TGTGCCAGTACACCGGGACCTAGCACAGATACGCAGTATTTT
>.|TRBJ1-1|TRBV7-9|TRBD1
CASSPSTGGRSTEAFF
TGTGCCAGCAGCCCCTCGACAGGGGGGCGCAGCACTGAAGCTTTCTTT
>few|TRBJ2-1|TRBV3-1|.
CASRAKVNEQFF
TGTGCCAGCAGGGCGAAGGTCAATGAGCAGTTCTTC
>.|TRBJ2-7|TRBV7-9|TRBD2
CASSSGLAGGTYEQYF
TGTGCCAGCAGTTCCGGACTAGCGGGAGGGACCTACGAGCAGTACTTC
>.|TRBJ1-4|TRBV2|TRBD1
CASRQGKRPNEKLFF
TGTGCCAGCAGACAGGGGAAGAGACCGAACGAAAAACTGTTTTTT
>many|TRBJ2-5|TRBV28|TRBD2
CASSPAVGGVKETQYF
TGTGCCAGCAGTCCCGCAGTGGGAGGGGTAAAGGAGACCCAGTACTTC
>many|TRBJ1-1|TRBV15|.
CATSRSTVNTEAFF
TGTGCCACCAGCAGGTCTACGGTGAACACTGAAGCTTTCTTT
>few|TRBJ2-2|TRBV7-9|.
CASSWRVPGELFF
TGTGCCAGCAGCTGGAGGGTCCCCGGGGAGCTGTTTTTT
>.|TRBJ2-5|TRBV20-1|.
CSARESRGSETQYF
TGCAGTGCTAGGGAGTCACGGGGGTCGGAGACCCAGTACTTC
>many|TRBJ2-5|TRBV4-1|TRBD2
CASSQVSTSGGAGTQYF
TGCGCCAGCAGCCAAGTCAGCACTAGCGGGGGGGCCGGGACCCAGTACTTC
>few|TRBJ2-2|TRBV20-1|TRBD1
CSASPARQGTRVGELFF
TGCAGTGCTAGCCCCGCACGACAGGGGACACGGGTCGGGGAGCTGTTTTTT
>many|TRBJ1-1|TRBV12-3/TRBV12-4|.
CASSLPGQNTEAFF
TGTGCCAGCAGTTTACCGGGCCAGAACACTGAAGCTTTCTTT
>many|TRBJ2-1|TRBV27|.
CASSLLAGSLNNEQFF
TGTGCCAGCAGTTTATTGGCGGGGAGTCTTAACAATGAGCAGTTCTTC
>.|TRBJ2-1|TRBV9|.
CASSVDGSAYNEQFF
TGTGCCAGCAGCGTAGACGGGAGCGCCTACAATGAGCAGTTCTTC
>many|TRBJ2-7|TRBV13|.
CASSPGDSTASYEQYF
TGTGCCAGCAGCCCCGGGGACTCCACCGCCTCCTACGAGCAGTACTTC
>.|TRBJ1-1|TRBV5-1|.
CASSLERIDTEAFF
TGCGCCAGCAGCTTGGAACGGATAGACACTGAAGCTTTCTTT
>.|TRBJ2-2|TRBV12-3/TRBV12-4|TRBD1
CASSLGGGRNTGELFF
TGTGCCAGCAGTTTAGGAGGGGGCAGGAACACCGGGGAGCTGTTTTTT
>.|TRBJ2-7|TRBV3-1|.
CASSPPRVDEQYF
TGTGCCAGCAGCCCCCCCAGGGTTGACGAGCAGTACTTC
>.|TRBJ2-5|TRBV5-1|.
CASSLEGPGAAETQYF
TGCGCCAGCAGCTTGGAGGGACCCGGGGCCGCGGAGACCCAGTACTTC
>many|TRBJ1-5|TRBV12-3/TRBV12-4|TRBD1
CASSPPGQGANQPQHF
TGTGCCAGCAGCCCACCTGGGCAGGGGGCAAATCAGCCCCAGCATTTT
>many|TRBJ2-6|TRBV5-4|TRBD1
CASSFDRASGANVLTF
TGTGCCAGCAGCTTTGACAGGGCTTCAGGGGCCAACGTCCTGACTTTC
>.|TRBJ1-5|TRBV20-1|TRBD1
CSASLTGVGQPQHF
TGCAGTGCCAGCTTGACAGGGGTTGGGCAGCCCCAGCATTTT
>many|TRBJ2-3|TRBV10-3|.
CAISESRLLRGQDTDTQYF
TGTGCCATCAGTGAGTCGAGGCTCCTTCGAGGGCAGGACACAGATACGCAGTATTTT
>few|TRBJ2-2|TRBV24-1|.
CATSTYRESGELFF
TGTGCCACCAGTACCTACAGGGAGAGCGGGGAGCTGTTTTTT
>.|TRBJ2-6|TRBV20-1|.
CSATRPYSGANVLTF
TGCAGTGCTACTCGACCCTACTCTGGGGCCAACGTCCTGACTTTC
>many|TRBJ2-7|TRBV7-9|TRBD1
CASSPARGQHYEQYF
TGTGCCAGCAGCCCCGCCCGGGGACAGCACTACGAGCAGTACTTC
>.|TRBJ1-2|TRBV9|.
CASSVAVGPAGGYTF
TGTGCCAGCAGCGTAGCGGTCGGCCCCGCGGGTGGCTACACCTTC